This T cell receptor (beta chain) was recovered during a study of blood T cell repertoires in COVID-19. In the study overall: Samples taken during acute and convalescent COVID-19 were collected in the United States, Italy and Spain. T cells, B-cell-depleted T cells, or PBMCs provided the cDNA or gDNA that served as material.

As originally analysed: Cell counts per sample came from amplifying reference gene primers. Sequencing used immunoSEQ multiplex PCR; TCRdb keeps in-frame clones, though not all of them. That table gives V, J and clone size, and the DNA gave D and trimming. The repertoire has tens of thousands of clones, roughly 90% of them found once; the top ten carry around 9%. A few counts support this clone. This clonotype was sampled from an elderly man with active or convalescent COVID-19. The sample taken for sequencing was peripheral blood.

The CDR3 region has the DNA TGCGCCAGCAGCCAAGACGGGACAGGCAACGAGCAGTACTTC. It translates to CASSQDGTGNEQYF. The chain is built from TRBV5-1 and TRBJ2-7, with TRBD1 identical over 8 bases. Germline CDR1 SGHRS, CDR2 YFSETQ. This CDR3 region has 14 residues. Germline trimming cut 4 bases from V and 5 bases from J; bases unmatched to any gene: 8.